This TCR beta chain was recorded in a study of OX40 agonist ivuxolimab in advanced cancers. The CDR3 has 15 residues. Germline lookup yields CDR1 WSHSY and CDR2 SAAADI. V was pared by 7 bases and J by 2 bases, with 6 bases of the junction left unmatched. Assay: immunoSEQ multiplex PCR; the TCRdb copy retains only in-frame clones and omits some. In the table there are tens of thousands of clones, 82% of which are singletons. Source: CD4+ or CD8+ T cells sorted from blood, taken in a trial of the OX40 agonist ivuxolimab. The chain combines TRBV10-2 with TRBJ1-5; 9 bases line up with TRBD1. The receptor was derived from an adult with an advanced solid tumor such as melanoma, head and neck, liver or kidney cancer. The CDR3 DNA reads TGCGCCAGCAAGTTCGACAGGGGGGGCAATCAGCCCCAGCATTTT. This gives the protein CASKFDRGGNQPQHF.